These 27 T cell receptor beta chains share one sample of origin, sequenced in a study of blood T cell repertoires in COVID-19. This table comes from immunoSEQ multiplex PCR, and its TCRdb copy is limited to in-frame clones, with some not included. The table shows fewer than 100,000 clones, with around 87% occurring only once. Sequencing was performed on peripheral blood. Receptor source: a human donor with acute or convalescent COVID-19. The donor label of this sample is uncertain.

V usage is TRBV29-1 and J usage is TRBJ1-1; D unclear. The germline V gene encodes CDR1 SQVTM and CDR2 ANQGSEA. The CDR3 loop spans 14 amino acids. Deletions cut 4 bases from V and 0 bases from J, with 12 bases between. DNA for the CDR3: TGCAGCGTTGGAGGGCTTGGTATGAACACTGAAGCTTTCTTT. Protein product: CSVGGLGMNTEAFF.

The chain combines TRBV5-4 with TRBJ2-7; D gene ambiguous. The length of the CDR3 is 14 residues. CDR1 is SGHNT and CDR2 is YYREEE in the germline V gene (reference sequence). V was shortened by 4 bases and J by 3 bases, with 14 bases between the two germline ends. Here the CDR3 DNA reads TGTGCCAGCAGCCTGCGAGGCCCCGGCTACGAGCAGTACTTC. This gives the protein CASSLRGPGYEQYF.

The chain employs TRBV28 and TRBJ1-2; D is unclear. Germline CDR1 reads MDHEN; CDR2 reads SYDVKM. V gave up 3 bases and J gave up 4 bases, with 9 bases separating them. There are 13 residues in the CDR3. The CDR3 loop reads CASSLGHSYGYTF. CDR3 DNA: TGTGCCAGCAGTTTGGGCCACAGCTATGGCTACACCTTC.

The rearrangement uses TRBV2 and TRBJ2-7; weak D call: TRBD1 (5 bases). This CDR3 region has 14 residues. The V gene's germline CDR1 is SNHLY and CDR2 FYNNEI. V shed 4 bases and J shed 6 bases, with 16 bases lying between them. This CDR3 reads CASSGTRRPREQYF. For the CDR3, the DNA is TGTGCCAGCAGTGGGACACGGCGGCCCCGCGAGCAGTACTTC.

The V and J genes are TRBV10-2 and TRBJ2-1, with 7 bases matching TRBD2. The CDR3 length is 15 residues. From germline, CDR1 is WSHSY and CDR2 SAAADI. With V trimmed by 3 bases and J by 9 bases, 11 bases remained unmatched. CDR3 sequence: CASSERGGAFVEQFF. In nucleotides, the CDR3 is TGCGCCAGCAGTGAACGCGGGGGAGCTTTTGTTGAGCAGTTCTTC.

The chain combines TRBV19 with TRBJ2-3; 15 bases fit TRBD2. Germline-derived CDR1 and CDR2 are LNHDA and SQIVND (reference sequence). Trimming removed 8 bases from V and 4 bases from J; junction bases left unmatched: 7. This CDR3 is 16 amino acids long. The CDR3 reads CASGLAGGSSPDTQYF. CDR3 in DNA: TGTGCCAGTGGACTAGCGGGGGGGTCGAGTCCAGATACGCAGTATTTT. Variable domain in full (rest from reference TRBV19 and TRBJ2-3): DGGITQSPKYLFRKEGQNVTLSCEQNLNHDAMYWYRQDPGQGLRLIYYSQIVNDFQKGDIAEGYSVSREKKESFPLTVTSAQKNPTAFYLCASGLAGGSSPDTQYFGPGTRLTVL.

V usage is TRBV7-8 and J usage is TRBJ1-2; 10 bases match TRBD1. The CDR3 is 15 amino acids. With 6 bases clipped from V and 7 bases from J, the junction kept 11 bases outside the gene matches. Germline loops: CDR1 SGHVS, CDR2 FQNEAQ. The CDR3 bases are TGTGCCAGCAGTTACTTCCGGGACAGGGGATTTGGCTACACCTTC. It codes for CASSYFRDRGFGYTF.

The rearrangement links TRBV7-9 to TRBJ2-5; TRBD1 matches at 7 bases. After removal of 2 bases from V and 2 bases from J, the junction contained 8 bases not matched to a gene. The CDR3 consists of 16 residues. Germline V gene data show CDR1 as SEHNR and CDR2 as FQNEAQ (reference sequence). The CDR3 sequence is CASSLIRGQNQETQYF. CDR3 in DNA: TGTGCCAGCAGCTTAATTCGGGGACAGAATCAAGAGACCCAGTACTTC.

This CDR3 is CASSWMTGTSGNEQFF. CDR3 bases: TGCGCCAGCAGCTGGATGACCGGGACTAGCGGGAATGAGCAGTTCTTC. This chain links TRBV5-1 with TRBJ2-1; 12 nucleotides line up with TRBD2. The V gene's germline CDR1 is SGHRS and CDR2 YFSETQ. V was clipped by 3 bases and J by 7 bases; unmatched bases: 8. This CDR3 has 16 amino acids. The whole variable domain, filled in from reference TRBV5-1 and TRBJ2-1, reads KAGVTQTPRYLIKTRGQQVTLSCSPISGHRSVSWYQQTPGQGLQFLFEYFSETQRNKGNFPGRFSGRQFSNSRSEMNVSTLELGDSALYLCASSWMTGTSGNEQFFGPGTRLTVL.

This CDR3 is CASSLVGSGANVLTF. The CDR3 DNA follows: TGTGCCAGCAGCTTGGTCGGCTCTGGGGCCAACGTCCTGACTTTC. The chain is built from TRBV5-5 and TRBJ2-6; no clear D gene. Trimming took off 0 bases at V and 0 bases at J, with 4 bases between the two ends. Germline loops: CDR1 SGHKS, CDR2 YYEKEE (reference sequence). CDR3 length: 15 amino acids.

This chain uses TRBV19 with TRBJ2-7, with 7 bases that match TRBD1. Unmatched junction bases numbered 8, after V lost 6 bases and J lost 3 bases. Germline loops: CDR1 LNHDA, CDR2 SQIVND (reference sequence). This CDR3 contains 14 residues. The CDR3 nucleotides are TGTGCCAGTAGCCGGGACAGTATGAACTACGAGCAGTACTTC. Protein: CASSRDSMNYEQYF.

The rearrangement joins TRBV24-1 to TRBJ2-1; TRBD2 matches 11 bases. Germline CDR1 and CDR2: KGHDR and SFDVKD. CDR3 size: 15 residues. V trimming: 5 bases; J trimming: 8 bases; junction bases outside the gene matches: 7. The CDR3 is CATSGLAGGVDEQFF. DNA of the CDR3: TGTGCCACCAGTGGGCTAGCGGGGGGCGTGGATGAGCAGTTCTTC.

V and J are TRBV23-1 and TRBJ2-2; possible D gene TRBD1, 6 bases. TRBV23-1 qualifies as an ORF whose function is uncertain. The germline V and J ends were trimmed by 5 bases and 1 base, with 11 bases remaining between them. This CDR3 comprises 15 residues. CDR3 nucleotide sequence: TGCGCCAGCAGTACGGGACACCAGAACACCGGGGAGCTGTTTTTT. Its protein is CASSTGHQNTGELFF.

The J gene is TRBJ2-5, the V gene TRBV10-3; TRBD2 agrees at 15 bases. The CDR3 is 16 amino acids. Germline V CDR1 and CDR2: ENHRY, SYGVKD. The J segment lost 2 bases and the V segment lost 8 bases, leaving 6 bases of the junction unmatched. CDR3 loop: CAIGGGTSGGQETQYF. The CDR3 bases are TGTGCCATCGGGGGAGGGACTAGCGGGGGGCAAGAGACCCAGTACTTC.

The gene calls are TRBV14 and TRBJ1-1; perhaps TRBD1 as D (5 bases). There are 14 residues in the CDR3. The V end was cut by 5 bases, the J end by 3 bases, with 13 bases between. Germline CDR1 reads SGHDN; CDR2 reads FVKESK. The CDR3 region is CASSSLGGDTEAFF. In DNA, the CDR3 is TGTGCCAGCAGCTCACTGGGGGGGGACACTGAAGCTTTCTTT. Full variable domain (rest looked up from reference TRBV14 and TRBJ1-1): EAGVTQFPSHSVIEKGQTVTLRCDPISGHDNLYWYRRVMGKEIKFLLHFVKESKQDESGMPNNRFLAERTGGTYSTLKVQPAELEDSGVYFCASSSLGGDTEAFFGQGTRLTVV.

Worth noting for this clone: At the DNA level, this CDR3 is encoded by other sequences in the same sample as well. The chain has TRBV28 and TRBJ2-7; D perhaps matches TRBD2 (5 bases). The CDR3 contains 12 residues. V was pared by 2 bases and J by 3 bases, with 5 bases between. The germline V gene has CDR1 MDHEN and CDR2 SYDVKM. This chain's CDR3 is CASSLAGYEQYF. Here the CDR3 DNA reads TGTGCCAGCAGTTTAGCGGGCTACGAGCAGTACTTC.

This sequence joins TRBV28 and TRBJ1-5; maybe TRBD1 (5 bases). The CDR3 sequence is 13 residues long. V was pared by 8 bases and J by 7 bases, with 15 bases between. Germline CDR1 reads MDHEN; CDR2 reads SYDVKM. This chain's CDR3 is CASHSRVGQPQHF. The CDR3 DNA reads TGTGCCAGCCATAGCAGGGTGGGCCAGCCCCAGCATTTT.

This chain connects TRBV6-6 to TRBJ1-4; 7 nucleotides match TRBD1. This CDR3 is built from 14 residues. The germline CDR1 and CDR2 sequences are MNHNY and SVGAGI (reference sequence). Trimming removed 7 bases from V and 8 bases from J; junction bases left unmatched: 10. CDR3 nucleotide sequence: TGTGCCAGCATCGGGACAGCAGCACTCGAAAAACTGTTTTTT. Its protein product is CASIGTAALEKLFF.

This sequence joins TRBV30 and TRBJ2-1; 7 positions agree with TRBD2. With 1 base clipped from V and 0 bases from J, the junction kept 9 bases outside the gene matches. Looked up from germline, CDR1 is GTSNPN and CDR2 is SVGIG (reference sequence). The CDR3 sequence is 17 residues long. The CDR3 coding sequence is TGTGCCTGGAGTGAGCTTCGAGCGGGGAGCTCCTACAATGAGCAGTTCTTC. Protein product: CAWSELRAGSSYNEQFF. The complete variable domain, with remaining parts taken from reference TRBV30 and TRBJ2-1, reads SQTIHQWPATLVQPVGSPLSLECTVEGTSNPNLYWYRQAAGRGLQLLFYSVGIGQISSEVPQNLSASRPQDRQFILSSKKLLLSDSGFYLCAWSELRAGSSYNEQFFGPGTRLTVL.

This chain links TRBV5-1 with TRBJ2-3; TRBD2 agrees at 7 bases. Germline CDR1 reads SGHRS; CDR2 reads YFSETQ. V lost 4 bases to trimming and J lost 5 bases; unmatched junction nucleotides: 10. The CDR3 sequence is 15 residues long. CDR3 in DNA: TGCGCCAGCAGCCCCAGCCGGGGGGTGGAAGATACGCAGTATTTT. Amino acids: CASSPSRGVEDTQYF.

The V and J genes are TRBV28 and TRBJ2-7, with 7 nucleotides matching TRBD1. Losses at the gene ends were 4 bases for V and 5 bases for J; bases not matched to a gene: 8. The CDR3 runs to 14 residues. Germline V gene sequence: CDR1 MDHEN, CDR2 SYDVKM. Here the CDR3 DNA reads TGTGCCAGCAGTTCGTGGCAGGGGGACCACGAGCAGTACTTC. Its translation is CASSSWQGDHEQYF. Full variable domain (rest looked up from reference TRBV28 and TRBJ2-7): DVKVTQSSRYLVKRTGEKVFLECVQDMDHENMFWYRQDPGLGLRLIYFSYDVKMKEKGDIPEGYSVSREKKERFSLILESASTNQTSMYLCASSSWQGDHEQYFGPGTRLTVT.

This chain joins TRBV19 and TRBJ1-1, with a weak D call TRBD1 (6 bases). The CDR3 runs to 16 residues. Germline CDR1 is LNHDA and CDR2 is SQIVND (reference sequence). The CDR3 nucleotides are TGTGCAGTAGTAATAATACAGGGCGGCTTACACACTGAAGCTTTCTTT. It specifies CAVVIIQGGLHTEAFF.

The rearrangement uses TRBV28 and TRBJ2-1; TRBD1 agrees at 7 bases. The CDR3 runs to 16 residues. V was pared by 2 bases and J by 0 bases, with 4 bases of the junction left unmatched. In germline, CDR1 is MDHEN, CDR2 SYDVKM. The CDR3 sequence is CASSLHRGSSYNEQFF. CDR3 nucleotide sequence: TGTGCCAGCAGTTTACACAGGGGAAGCTCCTACAATGAGCAGTTCTTC.

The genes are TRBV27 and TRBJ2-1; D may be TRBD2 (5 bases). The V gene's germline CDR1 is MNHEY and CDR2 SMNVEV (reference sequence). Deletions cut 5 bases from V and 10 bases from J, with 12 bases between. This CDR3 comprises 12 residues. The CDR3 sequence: CASSPLPGEQFF. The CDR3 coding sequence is TGTGCCAGCAGTCCCTTGCCGGGGGAGCAGTTCTTC.

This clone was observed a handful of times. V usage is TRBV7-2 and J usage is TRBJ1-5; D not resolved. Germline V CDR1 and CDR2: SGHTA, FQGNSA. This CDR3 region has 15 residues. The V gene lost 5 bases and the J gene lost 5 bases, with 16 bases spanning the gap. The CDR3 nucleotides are TGTGCCAGCAGCCTTGCCACCGGGGTTCATCAGCCCCAGCATTTT. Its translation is CASSLATGVHQPQHF.

DNA of the CDR3: TGTGCCAGCAGCTTTAGGGACAGGGTGAGGGATACGCAGTATTTT. As protein: CASSFRDRVRDTQYF. This sequence joins TRBV5-6 and TRBJ2-3; 9 nucleotides line up with TRBD1. After removal of 2 bases from V and 6 bases from J, the junction contained 7 bases not matched to a gene. Germline V CDR1 and CDR2: SGHDT, YYEEEE. The CDR3 runs to 15 residues.

The CDR3 DNA reads TGTGCCAGCAGCTTAGAGGGACAGGCGAGCAATCAGCCCCAGCATTTT. It translates to CASSLEGQASNQPQHF. The rearrangement uses TRBV7-8 and TRBJ1-5; 8 bases align to TRBD1. Germline V gives CDR1 SGHVS, CDR2 FQNEAQ. This CDR3 region has 16 residues. V trimming: 1 base; J trimming: 1 base; junction bases outside the gene matches: 3.